This paragraph reports one TCR beta chain. This CDR3 contains 14 residues. The V end was cut by 1 base, the J end by 2 bases, with 9 bases between. Germline V gene lookup returns CDR1 SGHRS and CDR2 YFSETQ. The data originate from a study of blood T cell repertoires in COVID-19. Looking at the study overall: Samples of COVID-19 (acute and convalescent) were obtained from the United States, Italy and Spain. The analysed material was cDNA or gDNA that came from T cells, B-cell-depleted T cells, or PBMCs.

As handled by the study authors: Amplification of reference gene primers was used by the study to estimate nucleated cell counts. Using immunoSEQ multiplex PCR, the repertoire was profiled, and TCRdb retains in-frame clones only, with some absent. V, J and clone size reflect that table, while D and trimming were determined from the DNA. The sample contains hundreds of thousands of clones, approximately 88% of which appear only once. During active infection, Seattle patients enrolled and were then monitored through disease. The sequence derives from a woman aged 50 to 60 with COVID-19, enrolled during active disease. The sequenced sample was peripheral blood. This sequence joins TRBV5-1 and TRBJ2-5, with D unresolved. CDR3 sequence: CASSLIGQQETQYF. The CDR3 DNA follows: TGCGCCAGCAGCTTGATTGGGCAGCAAGAGACCCAGTACTTC.